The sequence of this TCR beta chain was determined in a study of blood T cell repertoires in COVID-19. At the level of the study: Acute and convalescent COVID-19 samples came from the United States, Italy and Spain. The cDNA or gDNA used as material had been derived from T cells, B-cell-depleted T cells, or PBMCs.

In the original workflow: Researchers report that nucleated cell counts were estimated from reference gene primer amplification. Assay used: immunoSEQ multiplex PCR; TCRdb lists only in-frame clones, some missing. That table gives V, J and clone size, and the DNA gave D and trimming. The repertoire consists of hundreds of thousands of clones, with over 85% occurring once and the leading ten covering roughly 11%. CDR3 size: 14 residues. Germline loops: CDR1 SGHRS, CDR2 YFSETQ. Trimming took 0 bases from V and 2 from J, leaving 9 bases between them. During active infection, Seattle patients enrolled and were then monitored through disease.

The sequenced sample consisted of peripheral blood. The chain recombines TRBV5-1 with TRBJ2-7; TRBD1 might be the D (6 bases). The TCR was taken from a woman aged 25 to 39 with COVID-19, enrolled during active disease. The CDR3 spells CASSLGQEAYEQYF. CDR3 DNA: TGCGCCAGCAGCTTGGGACAGGAGGCCTACGAGCAGTACTTC. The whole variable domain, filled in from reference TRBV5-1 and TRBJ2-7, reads KAGVTQTPRYLIKTRGQQVTLSCSPISGHRSVSWYQQTPGQGLQFLFEYFSETQRNKGNFPGRFSGRQFSNSRSEMNVSTLELGDSALYLCASSLGQEAYEQYFGPGTRLTVT.